In this sample, the clone carrying this T cell receptor beta chain turned up a few times. The study excluded patients with other autoimmune diseases, uncontrolled infections, pregnancy or lactation. This entry comes from a study of Graves' ophthalmopathy and Graves' hyperthyroidism. About the study: Samples of peripheral blood were obtained at initial diagnosis, prior to treatment of any kind.

The V gene lost 2 bases and the J gene lost 4 bases, with 9 bases spanning the gap. The CDR3 totals 14 residues. Germline-derived CDR1 and CDR2 are MNHNS and SASEGT. CDR3 regions of TCR beta were amplified from RNA transcripts. RT-PCR in the first round used HTBI primers; a second-round multiplex PCR followed. Each CDR3 protein is one row after TCRdb ran MiXCR on the multiplex PCR reads. The sample holds 740,000 or so distinct CDR3 sequences, around 40% seen once. This clonotype was obtained from an adult man with Graves' ophthalmopathy. The genes are TRBV6-1 and TRBJ1-5; no clear D gene. Sequencing was done on a sample of peripheral blood. The CDR3 reads CASSESLVNQPQHF. The CDR3 nucleotides are TGTGCCAGCAGTGAAAGTTTGGTGAATCAGCCCCAGCATTTT.